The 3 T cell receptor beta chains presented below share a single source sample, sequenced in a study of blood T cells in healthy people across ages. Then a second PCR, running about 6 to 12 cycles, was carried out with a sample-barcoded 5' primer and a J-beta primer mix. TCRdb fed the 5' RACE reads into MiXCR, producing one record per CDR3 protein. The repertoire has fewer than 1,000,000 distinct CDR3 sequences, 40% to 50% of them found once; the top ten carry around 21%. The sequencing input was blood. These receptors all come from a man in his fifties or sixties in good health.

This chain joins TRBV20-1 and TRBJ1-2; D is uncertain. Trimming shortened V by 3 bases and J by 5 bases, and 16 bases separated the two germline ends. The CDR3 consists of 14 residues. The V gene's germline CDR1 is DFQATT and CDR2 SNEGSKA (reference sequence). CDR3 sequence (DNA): TGCAGTGCTAGTGAAGGGCCGGGCAATTATGGCTACACCTTC. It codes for CSASEGPGNYGYTF.

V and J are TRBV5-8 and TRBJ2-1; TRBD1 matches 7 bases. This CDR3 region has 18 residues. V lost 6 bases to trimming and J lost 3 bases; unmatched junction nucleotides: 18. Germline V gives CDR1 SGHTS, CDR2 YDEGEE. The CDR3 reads CASTVMDRRQTLYNEQFF. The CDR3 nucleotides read TGTGCCAGCACCGTCATGGACAGGCGGCAAACCCTCTACAATGAGCAGTTCTTC.

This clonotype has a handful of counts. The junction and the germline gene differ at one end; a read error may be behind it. The CDR3 protein is CASNLYNEQFF. The CDR3 nucleotides read TGTGCCAGCAACTTATACAATGAGCAGTTCTTC. This sequence joins TRBV7-2 and TRBJ2-1; D remains ambiguous. The germline V gene has CDR1 SGHTA and CDR2 FQGNSA. There are 11 residues in the CDR3.